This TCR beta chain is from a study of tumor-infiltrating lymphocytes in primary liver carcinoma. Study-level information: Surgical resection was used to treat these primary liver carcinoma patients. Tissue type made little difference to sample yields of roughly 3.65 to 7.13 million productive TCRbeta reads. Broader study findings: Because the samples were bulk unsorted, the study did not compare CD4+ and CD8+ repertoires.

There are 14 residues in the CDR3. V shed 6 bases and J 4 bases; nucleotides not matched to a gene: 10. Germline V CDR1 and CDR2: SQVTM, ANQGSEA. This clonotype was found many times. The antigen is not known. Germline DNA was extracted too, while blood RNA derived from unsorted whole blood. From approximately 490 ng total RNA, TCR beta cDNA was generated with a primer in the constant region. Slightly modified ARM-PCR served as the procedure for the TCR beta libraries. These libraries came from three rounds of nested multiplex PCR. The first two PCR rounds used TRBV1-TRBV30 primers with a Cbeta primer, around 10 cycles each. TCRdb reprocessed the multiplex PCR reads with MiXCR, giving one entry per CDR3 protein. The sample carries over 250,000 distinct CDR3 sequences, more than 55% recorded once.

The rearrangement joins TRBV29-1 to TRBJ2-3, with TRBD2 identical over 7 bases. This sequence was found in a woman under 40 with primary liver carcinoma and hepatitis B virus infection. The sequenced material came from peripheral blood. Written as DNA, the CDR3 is TGCAGCGTGAGGGAGCGGGGAGGGCCAGATACGCAGTATTTT. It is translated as CSVRERGGPDTQYF.